The 21 T cell receptor beta chains below come from one sample, sequenced in a study of post-analysis software for immune sequencing data. Study-wide results and caveats: The study found TRBV5-6, TRBV5-1 and TRBV20-1 among five TRBV segments more frequent in patients than controls.

Their antigens remain unidentified. Libraries were made from TCR beta cDNA, and they carried unique molecular identifiers. TCRdb called the PCR reads again in MiXCR, with one record for every CDR3 protein. Here the sample spans 740,000 or so distinct CDR3 sequences, around 53% being singletons. The sample consisted of blood. These receptors came from a girl between 5 and 17 years old with multiple sclerosis.

The chain recombines TRBV5-5 with TRBJ2-7, with 7 bases fitting TRBD1. Germline V CDR1 and CDR2: SGHKS, YYEKEE (reference sequence). The CDR3 runs to 15 residues. V was clipped by 0 bases and J by 2 bases; unmatched bases: 5. The CDR3 protein is CASSLGGQAPYEQYF. DNA of the CDR3: TGTGCCAGCAGCTTGGGCGGACAGGCGCCCTACGAGCAGTACTTC. The whole variable domain, filled in from reference TRBV5-5 and TRBJ2-7, reads DAGVTQSPTHLIKTRGQQVTLRCSPISGHKSVSWYQQVLGQGPQFIFQYYEKEERGRGNFPDRFSARQFPNYSSELNVNALLLGDSALYLCASSLGGQAPYEQYFGPGTRLTVT.

V gene TRBV5-1 combines with J gene TRBJ2-5; unclear D gene. This CDR3 region has 15 residues. V was shortened by 0 bases and J by 0 bases, with 9 bases between the two germline ends. The germline CDR1 and CDR2 sequences are SGHRS and YFSETQ. The CDR3 protein is CASSLAGKNQETQYF. DNA of the CDR3: TGCGCCAGCAGCTTGGCCGGAAAGAACCAAGAGACCCAGTACTTC.

The chain combines TRBV12-3 or TRBV12-4 with TRBJ2-7; no clear D. This CDR3 region has 14 residues. Trimming took 7 bases from V and 3 from J, leaving 16 bases between them. For the CDR3, the DNA is TGTGCCAGCACCAAAAGTCCTACCGACTACGAGCAGTACTTC. It codes for CASTKSPTDYEQYF.

This chain uses TRBV4-1 with TRBJ1-1; 7 bases map to TRBD1. Germline CDR1 reads MGHRA; CDR2 reads YSYEKL. With V trimmed by 2 bases and J by 5 bases, 14 bases remained unmatched. This CDR3 comprises 17 residues. DNA of the CDR3: TGCGCCAGCAGCCAAAACAGGGGCTTAGGGATTGGAACTGAAGCTTTCTTT. Translated, it gives CASSQNRGLGIGTEAFF.

Regarding this clonotype: A clone one base away is much larger, so this may be a read error. The chain is built from TRBV21-1 and TRBJ2-7; TRBD1, as called in the table, went unchecked against the DNA. TRBV21-1 is noted as a pseudogene. This CDR3 has 15 residues. The CDR3 spells CASSKGMDRVDEQYF. DNA for the CDR3: TGTGCCAGCAGCAAAGGGATGGACAGGGTTGATGAGCAGTACTTC.

The gene calls are TRBV27 and TRBJ2-5; 15 bases agree with TRBD2. V dropped 3 bases and J dropped 5; count of bases not matched to a gene: 1. This CDR3 is built from 15 residues. Germline V CDR1 and CDR2: MNHEY, SMNVEV (reference sequence). This CDR3 is CASSLGTSGRETQYF. The CDR3 DNA reads TGTGCCAGCAGTTTGGGGACTAGCGGGAGGGAGACCCAGTACTTC.

The chain carries TRBV29-1 and TRBJ2-3; D call uncertain. V was pared by 4 bases and J by 4 bases, with 6 bases between. The length of the CDR3 is 11 residues. CDR1 SQVTM and CDR2 ANQGSEA come from the germline V gene. The DNA for the CDR3 is TGCAGCGTTGTGCGGCCAGATACGCAGTATTTT. This encodes CSVVRPDTQYF.

This clonotype came up a few times. The chain has TRBV10-3 and TRBJ2-1; D could derive from TRBD1 or TRBD2 (5 bases each). The V gene lost 4 bases and the J gene lost 8 bases, with 12 bases spanning the gap. CDR3 length equals 13 residues. Germline lookup yields CDR1 ENHRY and CDR2 SYGVKD. CDR3 coding DNA: TGTGCCATCAGTGTCGAGGGGACCCATGAGCAGTTCTTC. Residues: CAISVEGTHEQFF.

This clonotype occurred a few times. The CDR3 is CASSFGGNFRLEQYF. CDR3 DNA: TGTGCCAGCAGCTTCGGCGGGAATTTTAGACTTGAGCAGTACTTC. The V gene is TRBV7-2, the J gene TRBJ2-7, with a weak D call TRBD2 (6 bases). CDR3 length: 15 amino acids. V was shortened by 3 bases and J by 7 bases, with 19 bases between the two germline ends. Per the germline V gene, CDR1 is SGHTA and CDR2 is FQGNSA. Looking up the rest from reference TRBV7-2 and TRBJ2-7 gives the full variable domain: GAGVSQSPSNKVTEKGKDVELRCDPISGHTALYWYRQSLGQGLEFLIYFQGNSAPDKSGLPSDRFSAERTGGSVSTLTIQRTQQEDSAVYLCASSFGGNFRLEQYFGPGTRLTVT.

This chain joins TRBV20-1 and TRBJ2-2; a weak D match, TRBD2 (5 bases). Germline lookup yields CDR1 DFQATT and CDR2 SNEGSKA (reference sequence). With 0 bases removed from V and 6 bases from J, the gap between germline ends came to 14 bases. The CDR3 consists of 15 residues. The CDR3 region is CSARDRSGYPGELFF. Written as DNA, the CDR3 is TGCAGTGCTAGAGATAGGTCGGGGTATCCCGGGGAGCTGTTTTTT.

The J gene is TRBJ2-5, the V gene TRBV11-2; no reliable D call. CDR1 is SGHAT, CDR2 FQNNGV, per germline. This CDR3 is 15 amino acids long. Trimming pared 5 bases from V and 2 bases from J, leaving 15 bases between. The CDR3 is CASSPVWAEQETQYF. The CDR3 DNA reads TGTGCCAGCAGCCCAGTTTGGGCCGAACAAGAGACCCAGTACTTC.

This sequence joins TRBV6-1 and TRBJ2-5; possibly TRBD2 for D (6 bases). The DNA end lines up better with TRBJ2-7; the J call may be wrong. In germline, CDR1 is MNHNS, CDR2 SASEGT. The CDR3 runs to 14 residues. The DNA for the CDR3 is TGTGCCAGCAGTGAAGGCGGGATCAGCTACGAGCAGTACTTC. Translation: CASSEGGISYEQYF.

In this sample, this clonotype turned up once. The CDR3 DNA is TGTGCTAGTGGTCCGTCGACAGGGCAAGAGACCCAGTACTTC. Residues: CASGPSTGQETQYF. The chain is built from TRBV12-5 and TRBJ2-4; 7 positions agree with TRBD1. The J call may be incorrect, as the DNA end agrees better with TRBJ2-5. Germline assignment: CDR1 LGHNT and CDR2 FRNRAP. CDR3 size: 14 residues.

V and J are TRBV6-5 and TRBJ2-4; TRBD1 aligns across 7 bases. The CDR3 totals 15 residues. Per germline, CDR1 MNHEY and CDR2 SVGAGI. V shed 5 bases and J 6 bases; nucleotides not matched to a gene: 10. This chain's CDR3 is CASSRGGSSSNIQYF. Written as DNA, the CDR3 is TGTGCCAGCAGTCGAGGGGGCTCTTCTTCAAACATTCAGTACTTC.

The table lists this clonotype with a few counts. The V call is TRBV29-1, the J call TRBJ2-5, with D possibly being TRBD1 or TRBD2 (5 bases each). This CDR3 contains 13 residues. V was shortened by 6 bases and J by 3 bases, with 14 bases between the two germline ends. Germline loops: CDR1 SQVTM, CDR2 ANQGSEA. CDR3 DNA: TGCAGCGTGCCACATGGGACGGAAGAGACCCAGTACTTC. This codes for CSVPHGTEETQYF.

This sequence joins TRBV29-1 and TRBJ2-7, with 12 bases aligning to TRBD2. CDR3 length: 13 residues. The germline gives CDR1 SQVTM, CDR2 ANQGSEA. V shed 4 bases and J 5 bases; nucleotides not matched to a gene: 3. The CDR3 DNA follows: TGCAGCGTTGCGGGACTAGCGGGCCACGAGCAGTACTTC. The encoded protein is CSVAGLAGHEQYF.

The chain combines TRBV5-1 with TRBJ2-4; the D call may be TRBD1 or TRBD2 (5 bases each). The CDR3 has 12 amino acids. Germline CDR1 reads SGHRS; CDR2 reads YFSETQ. V lost 6 bases and J lost 7, with 11 bases in between. CDR3 coding DNA: TGCGCCAGCATACCCGGGGCGAACATTCAGTACTTC. This translates into CASIPGANIQYF.

This clonotype has only a few counts. The chain links TRBV25-1 to TRBJ2-7; 8 bases line up with TRBD1. Trimming cost V 8 bases and J 5 bases; bases outside gene matches: 2. CDR1 is MGHDK, CDR2 SYGVNS, per germline. CDR3 length equals 11 residues. CDR3 sequence reads: CASVDRDEQYF. Written as DNA, the CDR3 is TGTGCCAGCGTGGACAGGGACGAGCAGTACTTC.

The rearrangement links TRBV27 to TRBJ1-5; 9 bases match TRBD1. The germline CDR1 and CDR2 sequences are MNHEY and SMNVEV (reference sequence). The CDR3 is 16 residues long. V dropped 4 bases and J dropped 6; count of bases not matched to a gene: 10. The CDR3 region is CASSSYWTGESQPQHF. CDR3 nucleotide sequence: TGTGCCAGCAGTTCCTACTGGACAGGGGAAAGTCAGCCCCAGCATTTT.

The chain recombines TRBV10-3 with TRBJ2-7; 10 positions agree with TRBD2. This CDR3 contains 16 residues. V was pared by 3 bases and J by 0 bases, with 5 bases of the junction left unmatched. Germline V lookup: CDR1 ENHRY, CDR2 SYGVKD. For the CDR3, the DNA is TGTGCCATCAGTGATCTAGCGGGAGACCACTCCTACGAGCAGTACTTC. Protein sequence: CAISDLAGDHSYEQYF.

The chain carries TRBV6-6 and TRBJ2-1; a weak D match, TRBD2 (7 bases). The germline gives CDR1 MNHNY, CDR2 SVGAGI (reference sequence). Between the trimmed V and J ends, which lost 6 bases and 7 bases, there was a span of 16 bases. This CDR3 is 14 amino acids long. CDR3 residues: CASRDSGGGNEQFF. CDR3 nucleotides: TGTGCCAGCAGGGACTCGGGGGGCGGAAATGAGCAGTTCTTC.